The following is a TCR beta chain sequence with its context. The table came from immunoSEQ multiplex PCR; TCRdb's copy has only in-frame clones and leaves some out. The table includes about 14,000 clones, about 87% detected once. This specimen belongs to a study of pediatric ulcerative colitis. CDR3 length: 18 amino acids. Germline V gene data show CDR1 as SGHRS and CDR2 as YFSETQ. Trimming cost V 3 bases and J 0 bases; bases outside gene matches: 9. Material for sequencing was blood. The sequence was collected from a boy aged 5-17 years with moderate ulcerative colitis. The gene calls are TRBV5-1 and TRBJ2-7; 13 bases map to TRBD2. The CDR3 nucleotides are TGCGCCAGCAGCTACGGACTAGCGGGGGCTCGGAGCTCCTACGAGCAGTACTTC. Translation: CASSYGLAGARSSYEQYF.